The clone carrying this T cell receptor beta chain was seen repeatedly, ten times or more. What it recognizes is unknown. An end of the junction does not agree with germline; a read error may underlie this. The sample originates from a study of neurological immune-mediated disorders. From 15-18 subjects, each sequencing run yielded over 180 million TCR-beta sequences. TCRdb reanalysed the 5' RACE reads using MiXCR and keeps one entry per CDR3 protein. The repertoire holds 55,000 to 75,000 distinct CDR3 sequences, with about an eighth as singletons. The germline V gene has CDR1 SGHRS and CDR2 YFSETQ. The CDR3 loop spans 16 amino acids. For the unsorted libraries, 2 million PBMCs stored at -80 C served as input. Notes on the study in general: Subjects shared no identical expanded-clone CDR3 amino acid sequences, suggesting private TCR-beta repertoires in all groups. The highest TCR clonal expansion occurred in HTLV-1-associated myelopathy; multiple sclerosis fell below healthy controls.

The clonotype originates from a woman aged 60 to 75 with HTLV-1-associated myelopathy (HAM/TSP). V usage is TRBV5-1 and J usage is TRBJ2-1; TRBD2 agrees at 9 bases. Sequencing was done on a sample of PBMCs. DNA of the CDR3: TGCGCCAGCAGCTGGGGACTAGCAGCCTCCTCCAATGAGCAGTTCTTC. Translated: CASSWGLAASSNEQFF.